The present TCR beta chain was sequenced within a study of shared clonotypes between healthy human individuals. The sample holds a few counts of this clone. Authors' processing steps: With immunoSEQ giving junction-only sequences and no quality scores, filtering differed. Data came from immunoSEQ multiplex PCR; TCRdb stores just in-frame clones and leaves some out. That table gives V, J and clone size, and the DNA gave D and trimming. The sample yields 400,000 to 600,000 clones, about three quarters seen once. Germline values: CDR1 LNHNV, CDR2 YYDKDF (reference sequence). V was clipped by 0 bases and J by 0 bases, with 9 bases between them. CDR3 length: 16 amino acids. Those who donated, Caucasian adults without exception, all lived in Nashville, Tennessee.

This chain links TRBV15 with TRBJ1-3, with D possibly matching TRBD1 (5 bases). This receptor was identified in a woman in her 40s in good health. Some clones in this sample may be carry-over from other donors' samples. Material for sequencing was PBMCs. The CDR3 is CATSRDRGHSGNTIYF. The CDR3 region has the DNA TGTGCCACCAGCAGAGATCGGGGCCACTCTGGAAACACCATATATTTT.